This T cell receptor (beta chain) came from a study of cytomegalovirus exposure and HLA in healthy donors listed by TCRdb under 2017. About the full investigation: The 500 to 800 repertoires of the first cohort and the 110 or so validation repertoires were produced on the same platform, according to a later analysis. To predict cytomegalovirus infection status, the study combined high-throughput TCR immunosequencing, statistical association of individual TCRs with disease status, and machine learning. The aim of the study was to test whether cataloging public T cell receptors could identify signatures of past pathogen exposure. In addition to the first cohort of 650 to 800 subjects, a separate validation cohort of approximately 120 different subjects was used.

Based on the germline V gene, the CDR1 and CDR2 sequences are MDHEN and SYDVKM. The CDR3 holds 14 amino acids from the cysteine to the phenylalanine. The sequence is cut down to CDR3 DNA, 42 bases in frame from base 1. The trim is 7 bases for V and 2 bases for J, with a gap of 15 bases between the germline ends. Separate from the approximately 700-subject first cohort, the validation cohort of some 130 subjects was the group to which the donors belonged. Libraries were prepared through the immunoSEQ multiplex PCR assay. Under the source paper's analysis protocol: A statistical classification framework was built for diagnosing cytomegalovirus status from the catalog of TCR beta chain sequences. TCRdb took over this immuneACCESS table, retaining in-frame rearrangements with V and J assigned. Such tables are incomplete; in checked studies, under half of the missing clones stem from an unresolved V gene, and the remainder is unexplained. The DNA gave D and trimming, while V, J and clone size come from that table. For this sample there are about 250,000 clones; more than 85% appear just once. Of the sample, 12% falls within the top ten clones.

As regards this clone: Its target antigen remains unknown. No base qualities exist here, and no much larger clone lies one base off it.

Results the study describes overall, beyond this receptor: The study gave a list of some 150 TCR beta chains associated with cytomegalovirus. In vitro tests confirmed that a few of the cytomegalovirus-associated TCR beta chains recognize cytomegalovirus antigens. The authors suggested that the approach could potentially be extended to other disease states and immunological phenotypes. While some public TCRs were present in many individuals, most TCR sequences turned up only very rarely across donors. A later analysis lacked HLA typing for the validation cohort, so it scored co-occurrence in that cohort across all 110 or so repertoires. Of the cluster scores, 85% to 95% were above 0 in a later analysis, which found that TCRs clustered in the first cohort also tended to co-occur in the 110 or so validation repertoires. Cytomegalovirus status was reported to be diagnosed by the classifier with high specificity and sensitivity in both the original and validation cohorts.

This TCR came from a man between 18 and 35 years old in good health and CMV-seropositive. Sequencing was performed on PBMCs. This sequence uses TRBV28 and TRBJ2-7; the D segment cannot be called with confidence. The CDR3 corresponds to CASTLRAGAYEQYF. The DNA sequence is given as TGTGCCAGCACCCTTCGGGCAGGTGCCTACGAGCAGTACTTC.